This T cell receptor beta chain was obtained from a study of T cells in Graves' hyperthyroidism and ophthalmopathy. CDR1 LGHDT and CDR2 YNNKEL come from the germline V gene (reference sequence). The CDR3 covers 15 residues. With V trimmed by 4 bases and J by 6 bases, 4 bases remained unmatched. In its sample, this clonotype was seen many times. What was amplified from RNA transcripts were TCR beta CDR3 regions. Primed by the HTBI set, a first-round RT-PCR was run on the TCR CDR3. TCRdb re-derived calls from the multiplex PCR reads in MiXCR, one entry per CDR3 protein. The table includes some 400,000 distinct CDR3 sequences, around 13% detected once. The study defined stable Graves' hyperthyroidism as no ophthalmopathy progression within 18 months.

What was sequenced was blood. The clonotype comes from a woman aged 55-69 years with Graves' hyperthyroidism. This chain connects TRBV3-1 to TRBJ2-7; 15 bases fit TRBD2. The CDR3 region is CASSPRTSGRAEQYF. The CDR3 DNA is TGTGCCAGCAGCCCCAGGACTAGCGGGAGGGCCGAGCAGTACTTC.